This T cell receptor (beta chain) was obtained from a study of neurological immune-mediated disorders. Study-wide results and limits: There were no CDR3 amino acid sequences shared by expanded clones across subjects, a result suggesting private repertoires in all groups.

V shed 4 bases and J 10 bases; nucleotides not matched to a gene: 6. This CDR3 region has 11 residues. CDR1 and CDR2 from the germline V gene are DFQATT and SNEGSKA (reference sequence). cDNA synthesis was performed by 5'RACE with 10-nucleotide random UMIs. TCRdb reprocessed the 5' RACE reads with MiXCR, giving one entry per CDR3 protein. Of tens of thousands of distinct CDR3 sequences listed, 3% to 3.5% were seen once; the top ten hold about 8.3%. This clonotype appeared many times. Its matching antigen is unknown. Time point reported: longitudinal time-point 1 (baseline). The chain recombines TRBV20-1 with TRBJ1-1, with TRBD1 identical over 7 bases. The sequence came from a woman aged 60-75 years with multiple sclerosis. Material for sequencing was PBMCs. The CDR3 coding sequence is TGCAGTGCTATACGACAGGGTTTAGCTTTCTTT. It yields the protein CSAIRQGLAFF.